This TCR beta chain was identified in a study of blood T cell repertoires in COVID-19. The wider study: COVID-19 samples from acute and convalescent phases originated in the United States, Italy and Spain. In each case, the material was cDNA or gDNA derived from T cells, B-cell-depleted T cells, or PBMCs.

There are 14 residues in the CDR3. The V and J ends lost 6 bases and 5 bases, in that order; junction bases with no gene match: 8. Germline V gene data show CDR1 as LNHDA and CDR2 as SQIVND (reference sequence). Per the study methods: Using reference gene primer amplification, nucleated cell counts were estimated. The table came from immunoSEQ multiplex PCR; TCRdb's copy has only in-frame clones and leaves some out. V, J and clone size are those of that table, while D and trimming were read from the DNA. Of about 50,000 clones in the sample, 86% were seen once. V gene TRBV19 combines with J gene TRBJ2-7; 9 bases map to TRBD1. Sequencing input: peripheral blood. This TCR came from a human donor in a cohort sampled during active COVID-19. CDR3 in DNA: TGTGCCAGTAGAGAGGGACAGGGTGCCCACGAGCAGTACTTC. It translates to CASREGQGAHEQYF.